These T cell receptor beta chains were read from a single sample in a study of T cell repertoires in cytomegalovirus infection. From the reads, TCRdb called clonotypes with MiXCR, one entry per CDR3 protein. The profile covers roughly 920,000 distinct CDR3 sequences, with approximately 30% appearing a single time and about an eighth taken by the ten largest. For these receptors, no antigen is known. The material sequenced was cultured CD8+ T cells from PBMCs, taken from culture after CMV antigen stimulation. The receptors originated from a human donor in good health (CMV status not recorded). Some clones in this sample may be carry-over from other donors' samples. Each CDR3 is given with its conserved first and last residue. The D gene is left open where the match is weak. Rows give clone size only sometimes, using once, few, many, or a class for an expanded clone.

J gene,V gene,clone size,D gene,CDR3 DNA,CDR3 protein
TRBJ1-2,TRBV6-8,NA,TRBD1,TGTGCCAGCAGTTACCCCGGGACAGGGTTGCATGGCTACACCTTC,CASSYPGTGLHGYTF
TRBJ1-6,TRBV27,few,NA,TGTGCCAGCGGGAAGGGAGACAATTCACCCCTCCACTTT,CASGKGDNSPLHF
TRBJ2-2,TRBV4-1,NA,NA,TGCGCCAGCAGCCAAGAAAGTCAGACTAACACCGGGGAGCTGTTTTTT,CASSQESQTNTGELFF
TRBJ1-1,TRBV7-4,NA,TRBD1,TGTGCCAGCAGTTCGGGACAGTCGGGCACTGAAGCTTTCTTT,CASSSGQSGTEAFF
TRBJ2-7,TRBV27,few,TRBD1,TGTGCCAGCAGCCTTTCCGGGACAGGGGGGGTCGAGCAGTACTTC,CASSLSGTGGVEQYF
TRBJ2-5,TRBV20-1,NA,NA,TGCAGTGCCCAAGGGGTCCAAGAGACCCAGTACTTC,CSAQGVQETQYF
TRBJ2-1,TRBV19,NA,NA,TGTGCCAGTAGTCCCGAGAATGGGGATGAGCAGTTCTTC,CASSPENGDEQFF
TRBJ2-1,TRBV7-2,many,TRBD1,TGTGCCAGCAGCTTAGCAGGGACAGACATTGTGAGGTTCTTC,CASSLAGTDIVRFF
TRBJ2-6,TRBV5-6,NA,NA,TGTGCCAGCAGCTCCTACTGGGCCGCCTCTGGGGCCAACGTCCTGACTTTC,CASSSYWAASGANVLTF
TRBJ2-3,TRBV7-4,NA,TRBD1,TGTGCCAGCAGCGGGGGACAGGGGGCGATAGATACGCAGTATTTT,CASSGGQGAIDTQYF
TRBJ2-3,TRBV7-9,few,NA,TGTGCCATCCCGGGGCGGTGGGCAGATACGCAGTATTTT,CAIPGRWADTQYF
TRBJ1-1,TRBV4-1,few,NA,TGCGCCAGCAGCCAAGATATCGCTGAAGCTTTCTTT,CASSQDIAEAFF
TRBJ1-6,TRBV19,NA,NA,TGTGCCAGTAGTCAGCCCGGCAGGACAATGTCCTATAATTCACCCCTCCACTTT,CASSQPGRTMSYNSPLHF
TRBJ1-5,TRBV27,few,NA,TGTGCCAGCAGTTTAAGGGGACTGTATAGCAATCAGCCCCAGCATTTT,CASSLRGLYSNQPQHF
TRBJ1-3,TRBV4-1,NA,NA,TGCGCCAGCAGCCAAAGGGGCAGGGTGATCGACACCATATATTTT,CASSQRGRVIDTIYF
TRBJ2-3,TRBV19,few,TRBD2,TGTGCCAGTAGTATCGGGGGCGGGGGGGCTGCAGATACGCAGTATTTT,CASSIGGGGAADTQYF
TRBJ1-5,TRBV7-9,many,NA,TGTGCCAGCAGCTTACAGTATAGCAATCAGCCCCAGCATTTT,CASSLQYSNQPQHF
TRBJ1-6,TRBV5-1,NA,TRBD1,TGCGCCAGCAGCCCGGAGACAGGGAGGGTAGTTTCACCCCTCCACTTT,CASSPETGRVVSPLHF
TRBJ2-2,TRBV27,NA,NA,TGTGCCAGCAGTCTGGGACTGCCTTCCGGGGAGCTGTTTTTT,CASSLGLPSGELFF
TRBJ2-1,TRBV7-9,NA,TRBD1,TGTGTCAGCAGCCGCCGGACAGGGGGATACAATGAGCAGTTCTTC,CVSSRRTGGYNEQFF
TRBJ1-1,TRBV5-1,NA,NA,TGCGCCAGCAGCTTGGACACCGAGTTCACTGAAGCTTTCTTT,CASSLDTEFTEAFF
TRBJ1-5,TRBV7-8,many,TRBD1,TGTGCCAGTCAAGGACAGGGCTTTGAGCCCCAGCATTTT,CASQGQGFEPQHF
TRBJ1-1,TRBV19,NA,NA,TGTGCCACCGGGGATACCACTGAAGCTTTCTTT,CATGDTTEAFF
TRBJ1-5,TRBV6-2/TRBV6-3,NA,NA,TGTGCCAGCAGTTACGGGAACCATCAGCCCCAGCATTTT,CASSYGNHQPQHF
TRBJ2-7,TRBV7-6,few,TRBD2,TGTGCCACTCCCATAAGCGGGGGTTCCTCCTACGAGCAGTACTTC,CATPISGGSSYEQYF
TRBJ2-2,TRBV15,few,NA,TGTGCCACCAGCAGAGATGCAGGGTACGGGGAGCTGTTTTTT,CATSRDAGYGELFF
TRBJ1-1,TRBV12-5,few,NA,TGTGCTAGTGGTTTTAACCTGAACACTGAAGCTTTCTTT,CASGFNLNTEAFF
TRBJ1-2,TRBV5-4,few,TRBD1,TGTGCCAGCAGCGCGGTGGGACAGGTTAACTATGGCTACACCTTC,CASSAVGQVNYGYTF
TRBJ2-4,TRBV2,NA,NA,TGTGCCAGCAGCGATGAAGAGGTCAAAAACATTCAGTACTTC,CASSDEEVKNIQYF
TRBJ1-1,TRBV10-3,NA,TRBD1,TGTACCATCAGTGGAGTGGGACAGGGGGCAGGAGCTTTCTTT,CTISGVGQGAGAFF
TRBJ2-3,TRBV9,NA,NA,TGTGCCAGCAGCGAGAAGCCCTTAGCCCCGGTAGATACGCAGTATTTT,CASSEKPLAPVDTQYF
TRBJ2-5,TRBV6-6,NA,TRBD1,TGTGCCAGCAGTCGAAGACAGGGCAACCAAGAGACCCAGTACTTC,CASSRRQGNQETQYF
TRBJ2-7,TRBV7-8,NA,NA,TGTGCCAGCAGCTCCCAAGCGGGCTCCTACGAGCAGTACTTC,CASSSQAGSYEQYF
TRBJ1-4,TRBV25-1,NA,TRBD1,TGTGCCAGCAGCCCACAGGGGGAAAAACTGTTTTTT,CASSPQGEKLFF
TRBJ1-2,TRBV12-3/TRBV12-4,few,NA,TGTGCCAGCAGTTTAGTGCGCAACCGGGCCCCGACCGACTATGGCTACACCTTC,CASSLVRNRAPTDYGYTF
TRBJ2-3,TRBV12-3/TRBV12-4,few,NA,TGTGCCAGCAGACCCTCAGCAGATACGCAGTATTTT,CASRPSADTQYF
TRBJ2-1,TRBV12-3/TRBV12-4,few,TRBD2,TGTGCCAGCACTGGGGGGGGCTCCTACAATGAGCAGTTCTTC,CASTGGGSYNEQFF
TRBJ2-1,TRBV5-1,NA,TRBD2,TGCGCCAGCAGCATGACTAGCGGGGGTTCCTACAATGAGCAGTTCTTC,CASSMTSGGSYNEQFF
TRBJ2-5,TRBV7-2,many,TRBD1,TGTGCCAGCAGCCTCCGGGACAGGGTTGCGGAGACCCAGTACTTC,CASSLRDRVAETQYF
TRBJ2-1,TRBV28,NA,TRBD2,TGTGCCAGCAGTTTATTTGCTAGCGGGGGCCCCTTCGAAGATGAGCAGTTCTTC,CASSLFASGGPFEDEQFF
TRBJ1-1,TRBV2,NA,NA,TGTGCCAGCAGTGGGGAGGGACACGGAAGAGAAGCTTTCTTT,CASSGEGHGREAFF
TRBJ2-4,TRBV12-3/TRBV12-4,NA,NA,TGTGCCAGCAGTCTATTCCGGGGCGACAAAAACATTCAGTACTTC,CASSLFRGDKNIQYF
TRBJ2-7,TRBV27,few,NA,TGTGCCAGCAGTTTATCGAAGGATTACGAGCAGTACTTC,CASSLSKDYEQYF
TRBJ1-1,TRBV6-1,once,NA,TGTGCCAGCAGTGAAGAATTGACGGATGAAGCTTTCTTT,CASSEELTDEAFF
TRBJ2-3,TRBV5-6,NA,NA,TGTGCCAGCAGCTCCCCCCGGACGGATACGCAGTATTTT,CASSSPRTDTQYF
TRBJ1-2,TRBV4-1,NA,TRBD1,TGCGCCAGCAGCCAAGAGGGGACAGACTATGGCTACACCTTC,CASSQEGTDYGYTF
TRBJ2-5,TRBV2,NA,NA,TGTGCCAGCAGCCTCGGGGTGGGAAGGGACGGAGAGACCCAGTACTTC,CASSLGVGRDGETQYF
TRBJ2-1,TRBV20-1,few,NA,TGCAGTGCAAGCGGCTTTTCTGCAAGCTCCTACAATGAGCAGTTCTTC,CSASGFSASSYNEQFF
TRBJ1-2,TRBV27,NA,NA,TGTGCCACTTCTTCAGGGTATGGCTACACCTTC,CATSSGYGYTF
TRBJ2-7,TRBV15,NA,NA,TGTGCCACCAGCAGCTCGGGACTTCTCACCTACGAGCAGTACTTC,CATSSSGLLTYEQYF
TRBJ2-2,TRBV7-6,many,NA,TGTGCCAGCAGCTTAGTGATACCAGGGCGGAACACCGGGGAGCTGTTTTTT,CASSLVIPGRNTGELFF
TRBJ2-2,TRBV4-3,NA,NA,TGCGCCAGCAGCCACCCAATACAGGGTCGGGTCACCGGGGAGCTGTTTTTT,CASSHPIQGRVTGELFF
TRBJ2-5,TRBV27,NA,NA,TGTGCCAGCAGCGCCGCCCAAGACGGTCGGGAGACCCAGTACTTC,CASSAAQDGRETQYF
TRBJ2-1,TRBV7-6,NA,NA,TGTGCCAGCAGCTACGGACCATTGGATGAGCAGTTCTTC,CASSYGPLDEQFF